A selection of T cell receptor beta chains follows, all from one sample in a study of blood T cell repertoires in COVID-19. Sequenced by immunoSEQ multiplex PCR; TCRdb stores in-frame clones only, minus some. The sample includes over 60,000 clones, approximately 80% of them seen just once. The sequenced material came from peripheral blood. These receptors were obtained from a man between 50 and 59 years old with COVID-19, enrolled during active disease. Both conserved end residues are part of each CDR3. The D gene is left open where the match is weak. Clone size is shown for a subset of rows, as once, few, many or a class of expanded clone.

v_gene	abundance	j_gene	d_gene	CDR3aa	CDR3nt
TRBV12-3/TRBV12-4	.	TRBJ1-5	.	CASSGQMNQPQHF	TGTGCCAGCAGTGGACAGATGAATCAGCCCCAGCATTTT
TRBV12-3/TRBV12-4	.	TRBJ1-1	.	CASIWGGRTEAFF	TGTGCCAGCATCTGGGGGGGGCGGACTGAAGCTTTCTTT
TRBV10-3	.	TRBJ2-1	TRBD2	CAISDPGVSSGNEQFF	TGTGCCATCAGTGACCCCGGTGTCTCTAGCGGAAATGAGCAGTTCTTC
TRBV29-1	.	TRBJ2-3	TRBD2	CSSGLAGSSTDTQYF	TGCAGCTCGGGACTAGCGGGCTCTAGCACAGATACGCAGTATTTT
TRBV6-5	.	TRBJ2-7	TRBD2	CASRALAGGEEQYF	TGTGCCAGCAGAGCACTAGCGGGTGGAGAGGAGCAGTACTTC
TRBV28	.	TRBJ2-7	.	CASRRMGYEQYF	TGTGCCAGCAGGAGGATGGGCTACGAGCAGTACTTC
TRBV7-2	.	TRBJ1-5	.	CASSLSSNQPQHF	TGTGCCAGCAGCTTAAGCAGCAATCAGCCCCAGCATTTT
TRBV5-1	.	TRBJ2-1	TRBD2	CASSLAGPGSYNEQFF	TGCGCCAGCAGTTTAGCGGGACCAGGCTCCTACAATGAGCAGTTCTTC
TRBV7-9	.	TRBJ2-7	TRBD1	CASSLGTGVAYEQYF	TGTGCCAGCAGCTTAGGGACAGGGGTGGCCTACGAGCAGTACTTC
TRBV19	few	TRBJ1-5	.	CASSATYSNQPQHF	TGTGCCAGTAGTGCGACTTATAGCAATCAGCCCCAGCATTTT
TRBV5-1	.	TRBJ2-3	TRBD1	CASSPGQGASTDTQYF	TGCGCCAGCAGCCCTGGACAGGGGGCTAGCACAGATACGCAGTATTTT
TRBV11-3	.	TRBJ2-2	.	CASSLEGGTGELFF	TGTGCCAGCAGCTTAGAAGGAGGCACCGGGGAGCTGTTTTTT
TRBV28	few	TRBJ1-1	TRBD1	CASSSTGGDTEAFF	TGTGCCAGCAGTTCGACAGGGGGGGACACTGAAGCTTTCTTT
TRBV28	.	TRBJ2-7	TRBD2	CASSLPYSGAKDEQYF	TGTGCCAGCAGTTTACCGTATAGCGGGGCGAAGGACGAGCAGTACTTC
TRBV21-1	.	TRBJ1-6	.	CARSRGLRCSPLHF	TGTGCCAGATCGAGAGGGTTAAGGTGTTCACCCCTCCACTTT
TRBV28	.	TRBJ1-3	.	CASTSRDGSGNTIYF	TGTGCCAGCACGTCGCGGGACGGCTCTGGAAACACCATATATTTT
TRBV3-1/TRBV3-2	.	TRBJ1-4	.	CASSQAWGRNEKLFF	TGTGCCAGCAGTCAAGCTTGGGGGCGGAATGAAAAACTGTTTTTT
TRBV7-2	.	TRBJ1-5	.	CASSLVRTYSNQPQHF	TGTGCCAGCAGCTTAGTCCGTACATATAGCAATCAGCCCCAGCATTTT
TRBV30	.	TRBJ2-5	.	CAWNWGDEETQYF	TGTGCCTGGAATTGGGGAGACGAAGAGACCCAGTACTTC
TRBV9	.	TRBJ1-1	.	CASSASLGLSQTEAFF	TGTGCCAGCAGCGCCTCTCTGGGACTAAGTCAAACTGAAGCTTTCTTT
TRBV7-2	.	TRBJ2-1	TRBD2	CASSLVLAGEQFF	TGTGCCAGCAGCTTAGTACTAGCGGGAGAGCAGTTCTTC
TRBV9	.	TRBJ1-2	.	CASSAGHRGRNYGYTF	TGTGCCAGCAGCGCGGGACACCGCGGCAGAAACTATGGCTACACCTTC
TRBV27	.	TRBJ1-2	TRBD1	CASSLHRGLEGYTF	TGTGCCAGCAGTTTGCACAGGGGGCTGGAGGGCTACACCTTC
TRBV5-6	once	TRBJ2-7	TRBD2	CASSLGASGPPYEQYF	TGTGCCAGCAGCTTGGGGGCTAGCGGGCCTCCCTACGAGCAGTACTTC
TRBV7-2	.	TRBJ1-3	TRBD1	CASGGQGASSGNTIYF	TGTGCCAGCGGGGGACAGGGGGCTTCCTCTGGAAACACCATATATTTT
TRBV18	.	TRBJ1-5	.	CASSPSGRSNQPQHF	TGTGCCAGCTCACCTTCCGGGAGGAGCAATCAGCCCCAGCATTTT
TRBV4-3	.	TRBJ2-3	TRBD1	CASSHTGTGLSDTQYF	TGCGCCAGCAGCCACACCGGGACAGGGTTGTCAGATACGCAGTATTTT
TRBV6-5	once	TRBJ1-5	.	CASTLDSYQPQHF	TGTGCCAGCACCTTAGACAGTTATCAGCCCCAGCATTTT
TRBV7-2	.	TRBJ2-2	.	CASSLAPSGLGGTGELFF	TGTGCCAGCAGCTTAGCCCCCTCCGGGCTTGGAGGCACCGGGGAGCTGTTTTTT
TRBV2	.	TRBJ2-1	.	CASSSTSELNEQFF	TGTGCCAGCAGTTCTACTAGTGAGCTAAATGAGCAGTTCTTC
TRBV6-4	few	TRBJ2-1	TRBD2	CASSDGASGTYNEQFF	TGTGCCAGCAGTGACGGGGCTAGCGGAACCTACAATGAGCAGTTCTTC
TRBV4-1	.	TRBJ2-2	TRBD2	CASSQETLGLAGQTGELFF	TGCGCCAGCAGCCAAGAGACCCTTGGACTAGCGGGACAAACCGGGGAGCTGTTTTTT
TRBV29-1	.	TRBJ2-3	.	CSPQSPIGGRYF	TGCAGCCCCCAAAGTCCCATTGGTGGGCGGTATTTT
TRBV18	.	TRBJ2-5	TRBD1	CASSPGWTGEQETQYF	TGTGCCAGCTCACCCGGGTGGACAGGGGAACAAGAGACCCAGTACTTC
TRBV9	few	TRBJ2-7	.	CASSVNPNYEQYF	TGTGCCAGCAGCGTAAATCCTAACTACGAGCAGTACTTC
TRBV7-2	.	TRBJ2-7	TRBD2	CASSRTSGDTYEQYF	TGTGCCAGCAGCAGGACTAGCGGGGACACCTACGAGCAGTACTTC
TRBV6-2/TRBV6-3	.	TRBJ2-1	.	CASSRGTFSYNEQFF	TGTGCCAGCAGTCGGGGGACTTTCTCCTACAATGAGCAGTTCTTC
TRBV6-1	.	TRBJ1-3	TRBD1	CASSEVAQGDTIYF	TGTGCCAGCAGTGAAGTGGCACAGGGGGACACCATATATTTT
TRBV9	.	TRBJ2-5	.	CASSSQETQYF	TGTGCCAGCAGTTCTCAAGAGACCCAGTACTTC
TRBV5-8	.	TRBJ1-2	TRBD1	CASSPVWGDRGDYGYTF	TGTGCCAGCAGCCCGGTATGGGGAGACAGGGGTGACTATGGCTACACCTTC
TRBV6-5	.	TRBJ1-2	.	CASSYSLGRNYGYTF	TGTGCCAGCAGTTACTCGTTGGGCAGGAACTATGGCTACACCTTC
TRBV20-1	.	TRBJ2-2	.	CSASRLASNTGELFF	TGCAGTGCTAGTAGGCTAGCGAGTAACACCGGGGAGCTGTTTTTT
TRBV29-1	few	TRBJ2-5	TRBD1	CSGETGKTQYF	TGCAGCGGTGAGACAGGGAAAACCCAGTACTTC
TRBV7-2	.	TRBJ2-7	.	CASSTGGVTYEQYF	TGTGCCAGCAGCACAGGGGGGGTGACCTACGAGCAGTACTTC
TRBV7-9	few	TRBJ2-3	.	CASSNSEFSTDTQYF	TGTGCCAGCAGTAACTCGGAGTTTAGCACAGATACGCAGTATTTT
TRBV5-1	.	TRBJ2-5	.	CASSWTDQETQYF	TGCGCCAGCAGCTGGACAGACCAAGAGACCCAGTACTTC
TRBV6-1	.	TRBJ1-6	.	CASSEAGRWSRNNSPLHF	TGTGCCAGCAGTGAAGCGGGCCGGTGGTCCAGAAATAATTCACCCCTCCACTTT
TRBV27	.	TRBJ2-7	TRBD2	CASSLSGTSGSEQYF	TGTGCCAGCAGTCTTTCCGGGACTAGCGGGAGCGAGCAGTACTTC
TRBV11-2	.	TRBJ2-2	.	CASSSMTNTGELFF	TGTGCCAGCAGCTCGATGACAAACACCGGGGAGCTGTTTTTT
TRBV19	once	TRBJ2-2	TRBD2	CASSYPGLGNTGELFF	TGTGCCAGTAGTTACCCGGGACTAGGTAATACCGGGGAGCTGTTTTTT
TRBV2	.	TRBJ1-1	TRBD1	CASSPPGTGGTEAFF	TGTGCCAGCAGTCCTCCCGGGACAGGGGGGACTGAAGCTTTCTTT
TRBV9	.	TRBJ2-3	.	CASSVDGSRDTQYF	TGTGCCAGCAGCGTAGATGGGAGTAGGGATACGCAGTATTTT
TRBV2	.	TRBJ1-1	TRBD1	CASSEEIGGYTEAFF	TGTGCCAGCAGTGAAGAAATAGGGGGCTACACTGAAGCTTTCTTT